The entry below describes one T cell receptor beta chain. The antigen remains undetermined. Both 60 Vbeta primers and 13 Jbeta primers went into the PCR. Produced via immunoSEQ multiplex PCR; TCRdb's table is partial and in-frame only. Of around 150,000 clones in the sample, roughly 65% were seen once. CDR3 length equals 16 residues. V shed 1 base and J shed 3 bases, with 14 bases lying between them. Germline values: CDR1 MGHRA, CDR2 YSYEKL. This specimen belongs to a study of cytomegalovirus exposure and HLA in healthy donors. General study results and limits: Upon later analysis, TCR association rates were observed to vary by HLA locus, being highest for DRB1 and lowest for HLA-C.

Sequenced input: PBMCs. The chain links TRBV4-1 to TRBJ2-3; possible D gene TRBD1, 6 bases. The receptor was derived from a man aged 60-69 years in good health and CMV-seronegative. DNA of the CDR3: TGCGCCAGCAGCCAAGTGGCAGGGGATAGGACAGATACGCAGTATTTT. Translated: CASSQVAGDRTDTQYF.